These 9 T cell receptor beta chains were sequenced from one sample in a study of shared clonotypes between healthy human individuals. Assay: immunoSEQ multiplex PCR; the TCRdb copy retains only in-frame clones and omits some. This table has about 990,000 clones, approximately 78% appearing once. Sequencing used memory CD4+ T cells from PBMCs. Described subset: CD45RA-negative fraction. These receptors were obtained from a man aged 18 to 35 in good health. Some clones in this sample may be carry-over from other donors' samples.

This clone was observed a handful of times. This sequence joins TRBV25-1 and TRBJ2-5; D ambiguous. The CDR3 sequence is 9 residues long. Per the germline V gene, CDR1 is MGHDK and CDR2 is SYGVNS. V was trimmed by 10 bases and J by 6 bases, leaving 6 bases between them. For the CDR3, the DNA is TGTGCCACCTATAAGACCCAGTACTTC. Protein: CATYKTQYF.

This clone was recorded once. J is TRBJ1-1 and V is TRBV6-1, with D perhaps matching TRBD1 (5 bases). Trimming removed 3 bases from V and 6 bases from J, with 14 bases in between. CDR1 is MNHNS and CDR2 is SASEGT in the germline V gene. The CDR3 consists of 14 residues. CDR3 sequence reads: CASSDSWDLSEAFF. The CDR3 DNA sequence: TGTGCCAGCAGTGACTCATGGGACCTCTCTGAAGCTTTCTTT.

The chain is built from TRBV5-1 and TRBJ2-7, with 12 bases that match TRBD2. The V gene's germline CDR1 is SGHRS and CDR2 YFSETQ. The CDR3 totals 16 residues. Trimming removed 4 bases from V and 3 bases from J; junction bases left unmatched: 8. Here the CDR3 reads CASSQGTSGLVYEQYF. CDR3 DNA: TGCGCCAGCAGCCAAGGGACTAGCGGGCTTGTCTACGAGCAGTACTTC.

The chain couples TRBV5-6 to TRBJ1-2; weak D call: TRBD1 (5 bases). This CDR3 comprises 15 residues. The germline CDR1 and CDR2 sequences are SGHDT and YYEEEE. Trimming took 0 bases from V and 6 from J, leaving 15 bases between them. The CDR3 nucleotides are TGTGCCAGCAGCTTGGATAGGGGCAGCTCTAATGGCTACACCTTC. This codes for CASSLDRGSSNGYTF. The variable domain in full, with the rest retrieved from reference TRBV5-6 and TRBJ1-2, is DAGVTQSPTHLIKTRGQQVTLRCSPKSGHDTVSWYQQALGQGPQFIFQYYEEEERQRGNFPDRFSGHQFPNYSSELNVNALLLGDSALYLCASSLDRGSSNGYTFGSGTRLTVV.

V and J are TRBV27 and TRBJ1-5; D uncertain. The V end was cut by 5 bases, the J end by 4 bases, with 9 bases between. The germline gives CDR1 MNHEY, CDR2 SMNVEV (reference sequence). The CDR3 sequence is 13 residues long. The CDR3 region has the DNA TGTGCCAGCAGTCCTTCACGGAATCAGCCCCAGCATTTT. Translating gives CASSPSRNQPQHF.

The V and J genes are TRBV5-1 and TRBJ1-2, with D unclear. Trimming took 7 bases from V and 7 from J, leaving 17 bases between them. Germline V CDR1 and CDR2: SGHRS, YFSETQ. The CDR3 length is 13 residues. The chain's CDR3 is CASAPATRTGYTF. The CDR3 region has the DNA TGCGCCAGCGCCCCGGCCACCCGGACTGGCTACACCTTC.

The V and J genes are TRBV7-9 and TRBJ2-3, with 13 bases identical to TRBD2. V trimming: 5 bases; J trimming: 1 base; junction bases outside the gene matches: 3. Looked up from germline, CDR1 is SEHNR and CDR2 is FQNEAQ (reference sequence). The CDR3 has 16 amino acids. This CDR3 reads CASSGGTSGGTDTQYF. The CDR3 nucleotides read TGTGCCAGCAGCGGGGGGACTAGCGGGGGCACAGATACGCAGTATTTT.

This clone has a count of ten or more. The chain joins TRBV29-1 to TRBJ1-4, with D tentatively TRBD1 (6 bases). This CDR3 region has 12 residues. The V end was cut by 5 bases, the J end by 8 bases, with 12 bases between. The germline V gene has CDR1 SQVTM and CDR2 ANQGSEA. The CDR3 sequence is CSVTGGGEKLFF. CDR3 in DNA: TGCAGCGTTACCGGGGGCGGCGAAAAACTGTTTTTT.

The chain uses TRBV7-9 and TRBJ1-5; D uncertain. Germline V lookup: CDR1 SEHNR, CDR2 FQNEAQ (reference sequence). The V gene lost 5 bases and the J gene lost 0 bases, with 14 bases spanning the gap. This CDR3 has 16 amino acids. Written as DNA, the CDR3 is TGTGCCAGCAGCCCCGGTTTGGGGTATAGCAATCAGCCCCAGCATTTT. Protein sequence: CASSPGLGYSNQPQHF.